The clone carrying this T cell receptor (beta chain) was counted many times. Its antigen remains unidentified. Beta-chain TCR CDR3 regions were amplified from RNA transcripts. RT-PCR was first run with HTBI primers, then multiplex PCR in a second round. In TCRdb, the multiplex PCR reads were re-called with MiXCR into one record per CDR3 protein. This sample has under 250,000 distinct CDR3 sequences; over 25% occur once, and the top ten carry 9.1%. The entry originates in a study of Graves' ophthalmopathy and Graves' hyperthyroidism. Study-wide results and caveats: Sensitivity reached roughly 90% and specificity 81.08% for a 13-signature model separating ophthalmopathy from stable hyperthyroidism. The majority of expanded thyroid clonotypes above 0.001 frequency also occurred in blood.

This receptor was taken from a man aged 45-65 years with Graves' ophthalmopathy. The source material was peripheral blood.

CDR3 in amino acids: CASKASGYEQFF. The CDR3 coding sequence is TGTGCCAGCAAAGCTAGCGGGTATGAGCAGTTCTTC. The gene calls are TRBV6-1 and TRBJ2-1; 8 nucleotides match TRBD2. CDR3 length equals 12 residues. The J segment lost 8 bases and the V segment lost 7 bases, leaving 4 bases of the junction unmatched. Looked up from germline, CDR1 is MNHNS and CDR2 is SASEGT.